Below, 9 T cell receptor beta chains from the same sample are listed, as sequenced in a study of CD4 T cells in relation to SARS-CoV-2 and coronaviruses. The table came from immunoSEQ multiplex PCR; TCRdb's copy has only in-frame clones and leaves some out. The repertoire holds approximately 50,000 clones, with 92% as singletons. Sequenced input: naive CD4+ T cells from PBMCs. Subset reported: naive CD4+ T cells isolated by negative enrichment. The receptors derive from an adult with COVID-19.

The V and J genes are TRBV9 and TRBJ1-1, with 7 bases identical to TRBD1. The CDR3 is 16 amino acids. The V gene end was trimmed by 4 bases and the J gene end by 3 bases; junction bases not matched to a gene: 12. Germline V CDR1 and CDR2: SGDLS, YYNGEE. Here the CDR3 DNA reads TGTGCCAGCAGCCTCGGGACAGCACGGGGGGACACTGAAGCTTTCTTT. Translation gives CASSLGTARGDTEAFF.

The gene calls are TRBV3-1 (or the pseudogene TRBV3-2) and TRBJ2-7; D is undetermined. There are 12 residues in the CDR3. Germline CDR1 is LGHDT and CDR2 is YNNKEL (reference sequence). V lost 3 bases and J lost 2, with 5 bases in between. The CDR3 sequence: CASSHDTYEQYF. CDR3 nucleotides: TGTGCCAGCAGCCACGACACCTACGAGCAGTACTTC.

This chain connects TRBV30 to TRBJ1-4; the D gene is possibly TRBD1 (6 bases). Trimming pared 1 base from V and 3 bases from J, leaving 12 bases between. The CDR3 is 15 amino acids. The germline V gene encodes CDR1 GTSNPN and CDR2 SVGIG (reference sequence). CDR3 protein: CAWSAPDRPNEKLFF. The DNA for the CDR3 is TGTGCCTGGAGTGCCCCGGACAGACCTAATGAAAAACTGTTTTTT. Filled out from reference TRBV30 and TRBJ1-4, the complete variable domain reads SQTIHQWPATLVQPVGSPLSLECTVEGTSNPNLYWYRQAAGRGLQLLFYSVGIGQISSEVPQNLSASRPQDRQFILSSKKLLLSDSGFYLCAWSAPDRPNEKLFFGSGTQLSVL.

The rearrangement uses TRBV7-6 and TRBJ2-3, with D possibly being TRBD2 (6 bases). This CDR3 has 15 amino acids. CDR1 SGHVS and CDR2 FNYEAQ come from the germline V gene. V shed 5 bases and J shed 1 base, with 13 bases lying between them. The CDR3 bases are TGTGCCAGCAGCGTAAGGACGGGGGGCACAGATACGCAGTATTTT. It specifies CASSVRTGGTDTQYF.

This clone was counted a few times. J is TRBJ2-2 and V is TRBV27, with D perhaps TRBD2 (6 bases). Looked up from germline, CDR1 is MNHEY and CDR2 is SMNVEV (reference sequence). The V and J ends lost 3 bases and 3 bases respectively, with 14 bases between them. The CDR3 is 16 amino acids. The CDR3 reads CASSFDRTGDTGELFF. The CDR3 nucleotides read TGTGCCAGCAGTTTCGATAGGACGGGGGACACCGGGGAGCTGTTTTTT.

The gene calls are TRBV28 and TRBJ2-1; 9 bases are a match to TRBD2. CDR1 and CDR2 (germline): MDHEN, SYDVKM. The V gene end was trimmed by 5 bases and the J gene end by 8 bases; junction bases not matched to a gene: 16. The CDR3 runs 17 residues. CDR3 sequence: CASSPNRFGGRAYEQFF. DNA of the CDR3: TGTGCCAGCAGTCCTAACCGGTTCGGCGGGAGGGCCTATGAGCAGTTCTTC.

The chain recombines TRBV7-2 with TRBJ2-1; D is uncertain. Germline V lookup: CDR1 SGHTA, CDR2 FQGNSA. The CDR3 is 12 residues long. V gave up 4 bases and J gave up 7 bases, with 8 bases separating them. This CDR3 reads CASSWRWNEQFF. The CDR3, as DNA: TGTGCCAGCAGCTGGAGATGGAATGAGCAGTTCTTC.

The chain uses TRBV28 and TRBJ2-5; 7 bases are shared with TRBD1. Germline lookup yields CDR1 MDHEN and CDR2 SYDVKM. This CDR3 has 15 residues. After removal of 7 bases from V and 1 base from J, the junction contained 9 bases not matched to a gene. This CDR3 is CASTASDRVQETQYF. CDR3 nucleotides: TGTGCCAGCACCGCTTCCGACAGGGTCCAAGAGACCCAGTACTTC.

This clone was observed a handful of times. The chain employs TRBV5-6 and TRBJ1-5; D perhaps matches TRBD1 (5 bases). The CDR3 sequence is 16 residues long. In germline, CDR1 is SGHDT, CDR2 YYEEEE. V lost 5 bases, J lost 6 bases, and 21 bases lay in between. CDR3 region: CASSLGGFGHFQPQHF. The CDR3 DNA follows: TGTGCCAGCAGTCTTGGTGGGTTCGGACATTTTCAGCCCCAGCATTTT.